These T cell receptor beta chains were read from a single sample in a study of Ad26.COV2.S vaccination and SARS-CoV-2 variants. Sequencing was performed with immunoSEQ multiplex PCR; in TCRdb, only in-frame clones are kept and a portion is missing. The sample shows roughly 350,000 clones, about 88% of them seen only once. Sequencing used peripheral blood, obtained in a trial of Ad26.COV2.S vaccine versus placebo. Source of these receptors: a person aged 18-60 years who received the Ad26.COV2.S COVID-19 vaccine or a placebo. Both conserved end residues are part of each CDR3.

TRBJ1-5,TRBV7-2,CASSLALGGGRNQPQHF
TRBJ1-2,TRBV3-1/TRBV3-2,CASRRQGNYGYTF
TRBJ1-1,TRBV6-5,CASSYDRGRAAFF
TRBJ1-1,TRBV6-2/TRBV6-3,CASSYFYAGGQDTEAFF
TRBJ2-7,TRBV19,CASRTAGTGSYEQYF
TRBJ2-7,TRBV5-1,CASSLDPRTHEQYF
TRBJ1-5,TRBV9,CASSRDSYQPQHF
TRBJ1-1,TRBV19,CACTRRDRGLVTEAFF
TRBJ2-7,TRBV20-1,CSASNLRFVLDEQYF
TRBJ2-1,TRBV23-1,CASTPGLVCSYNEQFF
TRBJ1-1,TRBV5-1,CASSFGPLSTVDTEAFF
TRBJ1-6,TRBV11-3,CASSPGPNSPLHF
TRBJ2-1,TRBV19,CASRTVYNEQFF
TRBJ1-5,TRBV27,CASSLWGTRNQPQHF
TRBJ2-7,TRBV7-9,CASSLGGGISYEQYF
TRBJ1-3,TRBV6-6,CASSYRGSGNTIYF
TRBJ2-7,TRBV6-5,CASTHTSGRGYEQYF
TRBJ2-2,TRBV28,CASSFMERELFF
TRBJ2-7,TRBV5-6,CASSHRGRAGEQYF
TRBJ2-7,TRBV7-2,CASSYMNSYEQYF
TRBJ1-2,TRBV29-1,CSVAGASGRGYTF
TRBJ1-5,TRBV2,CASSAQTVDQPQHF
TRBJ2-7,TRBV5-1,CASSYSDRASEQYF
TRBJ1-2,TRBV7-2,CASSLDRVYGYTF
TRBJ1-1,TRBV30,CAWRDPGQGAFF
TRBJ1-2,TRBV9,CASSVDGTGANYGYTF
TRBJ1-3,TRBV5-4,CASSLETVGGNTIYF
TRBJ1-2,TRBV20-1,CSAGTDYGYTF
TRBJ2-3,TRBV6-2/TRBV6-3,CASSSQEGTDTQYF
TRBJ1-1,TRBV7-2,CASVGSVGSTEAFF
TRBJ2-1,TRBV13,CASSLGVTRYNEQFF
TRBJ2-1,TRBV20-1,CSASDNEQFF
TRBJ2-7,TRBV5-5,CASMGWGSVEQYF
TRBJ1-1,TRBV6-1,CASSDRTGMDEAFF
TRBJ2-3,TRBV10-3,CAIRSLERETDTQYF
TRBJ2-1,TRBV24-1,CATSDSGRNRYNEQFF
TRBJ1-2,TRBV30,CACLQAGEYGYTF
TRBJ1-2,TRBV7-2,CASSSHTRAYGYTF